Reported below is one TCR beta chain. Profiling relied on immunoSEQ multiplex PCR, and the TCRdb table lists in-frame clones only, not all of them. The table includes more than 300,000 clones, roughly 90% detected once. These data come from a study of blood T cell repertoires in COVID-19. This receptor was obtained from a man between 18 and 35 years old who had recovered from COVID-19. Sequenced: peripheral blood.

In nucleotides, the CDR3 is TGTGCCAGCAGCGTTTGGAGGACAGGGGACTATGGCTACACCTTC. It yields the protein CASSVWRTGDYGYTF. The rearrangement links TRBV9 to TRBJ1-2, with TRBD1 matching 9 bases. The CDR3 sequence is 15 residues long. J was trimmed by 3 bases and V by 2 bases; bases with no gene match: 5. In germline, CDR1 is SGDLS, CDR2 YYNGEE.